The source of this T cell receptor beta chain is a study of T cells in Graves' hyperthyroidism and ophthalmopathy. Researchers amplified the TCR beta CDR3 regions from RNA transcripts. When the TCR CDR3 underwent first-round RT-PCR, the HTBI primer set was used. TCRdb recomputed calls from the multiplex PCR reads with MiXCR, one row per CDR3 protein. The repertoire holds fewer than 250,000 distinct CDR3 sequences, with about a sixth as singletons. Germline CDR1 and CDR2: MNHEY and SVGEGT. With 6 bases clipped from V and 6 bases from J, the junction kept 12 bases outside the gene matches. The CDR3 covers 15 residues. This clonotype was found many times.

This TCR was recovered from a woman aged 18-29 years with Graves' ophthalmopathy. The sequenced sample consisted of blood. This rearrangement joins TRBV6-2 or TRBV6-3 to TRBJ2-7; 9 bases map to TRBD2. CDR3 sequence: CASSPTSGGASEQYF. CDR3 bases: TGTGCCAGCAGCCCGACTAGCGGAGGGGCCTCCGAGCAGTACTTC.